Reported below is one TCR beta chain. This sample is drawn from a study of blood T cell repertoires in COVID-19. About the research overall: Sites across the United States, Italy and Spain contributed samples from acute and convalescent COVID-19.

Individuals drawn from approximately 26 US areas were about 18 to 95 years old. Germline CDR1 reads MGHRA; CDR2 reads YSYEKL. The V and J ends lost 4 bases and 6 bases, in that order; junction bases with no gene match: 14. The CDR3 extends over 17 amino acids. TCRdb keeps only in-frame clones here, not all; method: immunoSEQ multiplex PCR. Here the sample spans a few hundred thousand clones, 65% to 85% being singletons. This receptor was taken from a man in his fifties or sixties who had recovered from COVID-19. V gene TRBV4-1 combines with J gene TRBJ2-1; 8 nucleotides agree with TRBD1. Sample: PBMCs or T cells enriched from blood (not recorded which). CDR3 in DNA: TGCGCCAGCAGCCCATACCCTGGGCAGGGGGCAGGCAATGAGCAGTTCTTC. It specifies CASSPYPGQGAGNEQFF.